This TCR beta chain was sequenced in a study of yellow fever vaccine responses in identical twins. From the RT-PCR reads, TCRdb called clonotypes with MiXCR, one entry per CDR3 protein. The sample shows 1,300 to 1,500 distinct CDR3 sequences, roughly 84% of them seen only once. Concerning this clonotype: Its antigen is not known.

General study points: Twins' vaccine T cell responses were reported to seem partly convergent and partly personalized.

The germline CDR1 and CDR2 sequences are SGHAT and FQNNGV. The CDR3 length is 14 residues. Between the trimmed V and J ends, which lost 3 bases and 5 bases, there was a span of 13 bases. This specimen consisted of T cells from blood (PBMCs), unsorted or a sorted subset (not recorded which), obtained before or after yellow fever vaccination (not recorded which). The V call is TRBV11-2, the J call TRBJ2-5; TRBD2 might be the D (7 bases). This receptor was taken from a woman between 18 and 30 years old who received the yellow fever vaccine. The CDR3 DNA is TGTGCCAGCAGCTTCCGGCGGGGGCGGGAGACCCAGTACTTC. Translating gives CASSFRRGRETQYF.